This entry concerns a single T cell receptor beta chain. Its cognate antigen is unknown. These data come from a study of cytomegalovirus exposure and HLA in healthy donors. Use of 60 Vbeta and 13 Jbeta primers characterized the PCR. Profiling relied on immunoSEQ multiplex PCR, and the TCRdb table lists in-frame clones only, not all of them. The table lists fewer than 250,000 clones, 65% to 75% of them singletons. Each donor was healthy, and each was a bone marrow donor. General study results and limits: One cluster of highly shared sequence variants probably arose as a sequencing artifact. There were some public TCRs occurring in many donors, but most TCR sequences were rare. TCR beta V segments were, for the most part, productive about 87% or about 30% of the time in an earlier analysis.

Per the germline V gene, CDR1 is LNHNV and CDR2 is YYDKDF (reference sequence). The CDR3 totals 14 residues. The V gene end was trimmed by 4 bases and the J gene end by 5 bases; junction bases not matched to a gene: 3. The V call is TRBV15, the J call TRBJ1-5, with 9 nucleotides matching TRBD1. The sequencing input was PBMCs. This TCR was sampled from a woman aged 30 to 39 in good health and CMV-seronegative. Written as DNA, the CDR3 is TGTGCCACCAGCATTAGACAGGGGGATCAGCCCCAGCATTTT. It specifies CATSIRQGDQPQHF. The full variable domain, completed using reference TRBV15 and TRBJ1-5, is DAMVIQNPRYQVTQFGKPVTLSCSQTLNHNVMYWYQQKSSQAPKLLFHYYDKDFNNEADTPDNFQSRRPNTSFCFLDIRSPGLGDTAMYLCATSIRQGDQPQHFGDGTRLSIL.